This T cell receptor beta chain was sequenced for a study of OX40 agonist ivuxolimab in advanced cancers. General study findings and limits: CD8+ T cells averaged more expanded clones than CD4+.

A word on this clone: Antigen unknown.

The CDR3 has 15 amino acids. Trimming cost V 4 bases and J 2 bases; bases outside gene matches: 4. Looked up from germline, CDR1 is MNHEY and CDR2 is SVGAGI. Produced via immunoSEQ multiplex PCR; TCRdb's table is partial and in-frame only. The table lists under 70,000 clones, 85% of them singletons. The material was CD4+ or CD8+ T cells sorted from blood, obtained in a trial of the OX40 agonist ivuxolimab. The chain uses TRBV6-5 and TRBJ2-1; 8 bases are shared with TRBD1. This TCR derives from an adult with an advanced solid tumor such as melanoma, head and neck, liver or kidney cancer. The CDR3 is CASSFRQGTYNEQFF. DNA of the CDR3: TGTGCCAGCAGTTTTCGACAGGGGACCTACAATGAGCAGTTCTTC.